The subject of this entry is one TCR beta chain. This entry is derived from a study of radiotherapy plus CTLA-4 blockade in lung cancer. The V gene's germline CDR1 is SQVTM and CDR2 ANQGSEA. This CDR3 comprises 13 residues. V was pared by 4 bases and J by 8 bases, with 9 bases of the junction left unmatched. Some clones are missing from TCRdb's copy, which holds only in-frame ones; the method was immunoSEQ multiplex PCR. This table has 90,000 to 100,000 clones, around nine tenths appearing once. The TCR comes from a human donor with non-small cell lung cancer that progressed on radiotherapy plus ipilimumab. V usage is TRBV29-1 and J usage is TRBJ1-2, with 8 nucleotides matching TRBD1. The sequencing used peripheral blood, collected from a patient treated with radiotherapy plus ipilimumab. Here the CDR3 reads CSVGRTGKYGYTF. The DNA of the CDR3 is TGCAGCGTTGGTAGGACAGGGAAGTACGGCTACACCTTC.